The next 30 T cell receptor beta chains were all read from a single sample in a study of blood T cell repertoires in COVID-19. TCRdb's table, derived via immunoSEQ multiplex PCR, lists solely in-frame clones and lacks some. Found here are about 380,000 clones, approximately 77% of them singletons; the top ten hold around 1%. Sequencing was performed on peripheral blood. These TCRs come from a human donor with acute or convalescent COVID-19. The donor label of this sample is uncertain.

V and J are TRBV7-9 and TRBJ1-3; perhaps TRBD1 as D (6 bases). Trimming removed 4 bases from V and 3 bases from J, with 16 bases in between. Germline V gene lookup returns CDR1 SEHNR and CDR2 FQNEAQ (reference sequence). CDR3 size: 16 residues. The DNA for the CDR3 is TGTGCCAGCAGCTCCGGCGGGGGGGCTTTTGGAAACACCATATATTTT. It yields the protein CASSSGGGAFGNTIYF.

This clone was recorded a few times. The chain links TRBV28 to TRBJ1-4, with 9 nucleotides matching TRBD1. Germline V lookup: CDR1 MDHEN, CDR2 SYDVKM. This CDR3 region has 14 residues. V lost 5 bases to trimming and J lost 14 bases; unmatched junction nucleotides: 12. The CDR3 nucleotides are TGTGCCAGCAGTCCACGGACAGGGGAAGGGGGGCTGTTTTTT. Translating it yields CASSPRTGEGGLFF.

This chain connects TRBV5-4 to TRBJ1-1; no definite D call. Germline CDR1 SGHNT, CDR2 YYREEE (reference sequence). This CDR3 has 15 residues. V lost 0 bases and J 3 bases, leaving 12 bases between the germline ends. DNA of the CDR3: TGTGCCAGCAGCTTGGTGTCGGGTCCCGACACTGAAGCTTTCTTT. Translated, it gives CASSLVSGPDTEAFF.

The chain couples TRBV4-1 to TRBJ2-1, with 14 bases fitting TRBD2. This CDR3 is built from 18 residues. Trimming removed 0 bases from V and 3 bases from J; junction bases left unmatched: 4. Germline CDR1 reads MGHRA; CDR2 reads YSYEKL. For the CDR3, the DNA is TGCGCCAGCAGCCAAGACGGACTAGCGGGAGGTTTCTACAATGAGCAGTTCTTC. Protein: CASSQDGLAGGFYNEQFF.

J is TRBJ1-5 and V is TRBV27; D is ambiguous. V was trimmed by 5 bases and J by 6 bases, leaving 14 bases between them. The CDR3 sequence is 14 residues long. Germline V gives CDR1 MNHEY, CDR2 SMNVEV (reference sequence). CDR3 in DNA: TGTGCCAGCAGTGAAGCGGAAGGCGGTCAGCCCCAGCATTTT. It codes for CASSEAEGGQPQHF.

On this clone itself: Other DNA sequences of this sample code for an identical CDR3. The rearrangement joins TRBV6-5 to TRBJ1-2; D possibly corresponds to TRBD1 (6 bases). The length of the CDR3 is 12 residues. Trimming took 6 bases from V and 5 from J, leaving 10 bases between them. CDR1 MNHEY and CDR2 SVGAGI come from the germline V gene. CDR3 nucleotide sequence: TGTGCCAGCAGGGACAGCCTATATGGCTACACCTTC. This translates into CASRDSLYGYTF.

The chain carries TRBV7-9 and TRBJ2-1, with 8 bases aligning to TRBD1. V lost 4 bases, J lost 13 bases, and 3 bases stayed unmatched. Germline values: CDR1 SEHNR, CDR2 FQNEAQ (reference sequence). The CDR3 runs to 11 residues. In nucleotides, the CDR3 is TGTGCCAGCAGCTCAGGGACAGGACAGTTCTTC. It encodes CASSSGTGQFF.

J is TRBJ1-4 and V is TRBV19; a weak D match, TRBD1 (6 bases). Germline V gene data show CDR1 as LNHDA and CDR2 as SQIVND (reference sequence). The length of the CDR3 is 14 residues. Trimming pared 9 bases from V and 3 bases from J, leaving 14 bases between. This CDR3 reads CASLPRGSNEKLFF. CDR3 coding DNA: TGTGCCAGCCTACCCAGGGGTTCTAATGAAAAACTGTTTTTT.

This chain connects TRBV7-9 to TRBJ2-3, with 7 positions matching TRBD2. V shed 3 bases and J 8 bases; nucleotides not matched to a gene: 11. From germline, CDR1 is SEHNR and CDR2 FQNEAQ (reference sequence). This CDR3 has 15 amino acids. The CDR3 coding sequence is TGTGCCAGCAGCTTTGAGGGACTACTGGGTGGTACGCAGTATTTT. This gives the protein CASSFEGLLGGTQYF.

As DNA, the CDR3 is TGCGCCAGCAGCTTTCCTAGCGGGGTCTATGAGCAGTTCTTC. It codes for CASSFPSGVYEQFF. This chain joins TRBV5-1 and TRBJ2-1; 9 bases agree with TRBD2. V shed 2 bases and J 8 bases; nucleotides not matched to a gene: 5. Per germline, CDR1 SGHRS and CDR2 YFSETQ. The CDR3 runs 14 residues.

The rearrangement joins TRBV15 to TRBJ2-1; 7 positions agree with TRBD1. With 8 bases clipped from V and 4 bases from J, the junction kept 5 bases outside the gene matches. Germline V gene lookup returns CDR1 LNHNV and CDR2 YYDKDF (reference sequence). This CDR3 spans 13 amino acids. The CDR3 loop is CATEGQPYNEQFF. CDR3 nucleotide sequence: TGTGCCACCGAGGGACAGCCATACAATGAGCAGTTCTTC.

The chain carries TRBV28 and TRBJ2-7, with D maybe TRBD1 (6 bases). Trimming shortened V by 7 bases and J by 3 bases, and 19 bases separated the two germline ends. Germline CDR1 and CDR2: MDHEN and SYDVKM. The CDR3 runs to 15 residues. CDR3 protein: CASTGQKNRFYEQYF. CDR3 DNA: TGTGCCAGCACGGGACAAAAGAACAGATTCTACGAGCAGTACTTC.

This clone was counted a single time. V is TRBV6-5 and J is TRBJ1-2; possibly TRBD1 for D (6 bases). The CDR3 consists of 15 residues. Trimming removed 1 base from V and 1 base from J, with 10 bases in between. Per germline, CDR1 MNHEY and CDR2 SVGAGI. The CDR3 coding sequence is TGTGCCAGCAGTTACTTAGACAGGCGTAACTATGGCTACACCTTC. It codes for CASSYLDRRNYGYTF.

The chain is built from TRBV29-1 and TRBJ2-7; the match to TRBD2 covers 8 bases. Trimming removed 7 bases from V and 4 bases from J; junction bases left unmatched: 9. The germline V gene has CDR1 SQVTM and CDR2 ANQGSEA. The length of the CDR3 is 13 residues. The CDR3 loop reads CSASTSALYEQYF. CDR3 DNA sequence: TGCAGCGCCTCGACTAGCGCGCTATACGAGCAGTACTTC.

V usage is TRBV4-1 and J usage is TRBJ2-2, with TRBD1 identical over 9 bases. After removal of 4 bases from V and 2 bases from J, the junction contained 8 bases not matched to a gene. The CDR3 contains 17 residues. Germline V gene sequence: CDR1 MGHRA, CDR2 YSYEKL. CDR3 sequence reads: CASSLQWTGENTGELFF. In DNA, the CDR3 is TGCGCCAGCAGCCTCCAATGGACAGGGGAAAACACCGGGGAGCTGTTTTTT.

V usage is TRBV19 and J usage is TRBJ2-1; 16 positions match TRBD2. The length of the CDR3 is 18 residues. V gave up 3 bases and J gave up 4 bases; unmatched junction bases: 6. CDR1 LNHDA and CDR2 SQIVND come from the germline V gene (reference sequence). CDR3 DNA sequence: TGTGCCAGTAGTATTTTGGGACTAGCGGGAGGGCAATACAATGAGCAGTTCTTC. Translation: CASSILGLAGGQYNEQFF.

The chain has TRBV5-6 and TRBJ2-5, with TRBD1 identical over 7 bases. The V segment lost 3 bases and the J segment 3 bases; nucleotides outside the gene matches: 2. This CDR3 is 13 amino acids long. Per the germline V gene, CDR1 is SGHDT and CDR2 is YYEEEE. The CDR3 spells CASSSGTEETQYF. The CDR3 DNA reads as TGTGCCAGCAGCTCCGGGACAGAAGAGACCCAGTACTTC.

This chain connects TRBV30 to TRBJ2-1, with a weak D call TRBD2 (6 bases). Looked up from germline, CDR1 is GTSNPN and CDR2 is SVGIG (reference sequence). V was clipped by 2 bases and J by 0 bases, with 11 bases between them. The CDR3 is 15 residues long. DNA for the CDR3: TGTGCCTGGAGTCGGGGACTCAGCTCCTACAATGAGCAGTTCTTC. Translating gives CAWSRGLSSYNEQFF.

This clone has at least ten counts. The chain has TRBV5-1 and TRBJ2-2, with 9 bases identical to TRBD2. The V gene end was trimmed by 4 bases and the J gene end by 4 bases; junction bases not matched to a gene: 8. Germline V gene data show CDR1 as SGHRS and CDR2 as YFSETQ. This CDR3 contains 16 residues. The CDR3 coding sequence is TGCGCCAGCAGCCAACAGCGGGAGGTTAGCACCGGGGAGCTGTTTTTT. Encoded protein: CASSQQREVSTGELFF.

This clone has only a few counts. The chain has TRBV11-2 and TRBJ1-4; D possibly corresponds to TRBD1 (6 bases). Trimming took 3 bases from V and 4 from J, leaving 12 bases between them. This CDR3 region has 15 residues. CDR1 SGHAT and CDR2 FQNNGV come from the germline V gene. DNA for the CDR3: TGTGCCAGCAGCTTCTCCGGACAGATTAATGAAAAACTGTTTTTT. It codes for CASSFSGQINEKLFF.

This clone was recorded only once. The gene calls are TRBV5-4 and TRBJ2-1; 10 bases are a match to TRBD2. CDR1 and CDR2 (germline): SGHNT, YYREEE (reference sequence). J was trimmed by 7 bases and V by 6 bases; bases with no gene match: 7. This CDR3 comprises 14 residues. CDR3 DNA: TGTGCCAGCATGGTAGCGGGGGGCTATAATGAGCAGTTCTTC. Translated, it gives CASMVAGGYNEQFF.

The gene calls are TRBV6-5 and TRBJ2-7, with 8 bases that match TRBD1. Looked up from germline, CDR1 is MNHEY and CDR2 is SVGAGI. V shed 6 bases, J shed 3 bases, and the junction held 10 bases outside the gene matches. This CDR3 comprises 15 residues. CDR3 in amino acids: CASRTPGGRDYEQYF. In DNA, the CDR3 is TGTGCCAGCAGAACCCCAGGGGGCCGGGACTACGAGCAGTACTTC.

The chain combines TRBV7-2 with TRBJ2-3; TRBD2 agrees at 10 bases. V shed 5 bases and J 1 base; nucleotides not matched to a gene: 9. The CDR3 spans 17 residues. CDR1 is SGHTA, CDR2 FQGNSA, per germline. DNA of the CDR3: TGTGCCAGCAGCCCGACACTACTAGCGGGACGCACAGATACGCAGTATTTT. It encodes CASSPTLLAGRTDTQYF.

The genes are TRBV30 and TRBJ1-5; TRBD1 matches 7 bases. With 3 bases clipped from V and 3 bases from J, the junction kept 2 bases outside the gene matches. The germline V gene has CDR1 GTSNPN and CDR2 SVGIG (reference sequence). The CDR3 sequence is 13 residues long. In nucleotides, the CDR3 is TGTGCCTGGAGGGGACAGATCAATCAGCCCCAGCATTTT. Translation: CAWRGQINQPQHF.

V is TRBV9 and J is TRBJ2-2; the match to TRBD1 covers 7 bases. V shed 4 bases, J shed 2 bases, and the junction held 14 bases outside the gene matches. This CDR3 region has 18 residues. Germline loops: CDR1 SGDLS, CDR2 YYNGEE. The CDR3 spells CASSIRDRTGTNTGELFF. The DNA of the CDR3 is TGTGCCAGCAGCATCAGGGACAGAACAGGGACAAACACCGGGGAGCTGTTTTTT.

CDR3 nucleotide sequence: TGTGCCAGCATGACCTGGACTAGCGGGATGGACGAGCAGTACTTC. Translating gives CASMTWTSGMDEQYF. The rearrangement joins TRBV6-5 to TRBJ2-7; the match to TRBD2 covers 12 bases. The CDR3 sequence is 15 residues long. Trimming cost V 7 bases and J 5 bases; bases outside gene matches: 9. Per germline, CDR1 MNHEY and CDR2 SVGAGI.

Here the CDR3 reads CSVEPRGVDTEAFF. CDR3 bases: TGCAGCGTTGAGCCCAGGGGGGTGGACACTGAAGCTTTCTTT. The rearrangement uses TRBV29-1 and TRBJ1-1; 7 bases fit TRBD1. Unmatched junction bases numbered 7, after V lost 3 bases and J lost 3 bases. The length of the CDR3 is 14 residues. CDR1 is SQVTM and CDR2 is ANQGSEA in the germline V gene.

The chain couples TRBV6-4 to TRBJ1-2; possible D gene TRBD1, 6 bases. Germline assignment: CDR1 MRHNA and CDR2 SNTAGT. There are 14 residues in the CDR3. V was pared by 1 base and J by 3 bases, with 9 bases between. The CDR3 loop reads CASSDFPGDYGYTF. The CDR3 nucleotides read TGTGCCAGCAGTGACTTTCCAGGGGACTATGGCTACACCTTC.

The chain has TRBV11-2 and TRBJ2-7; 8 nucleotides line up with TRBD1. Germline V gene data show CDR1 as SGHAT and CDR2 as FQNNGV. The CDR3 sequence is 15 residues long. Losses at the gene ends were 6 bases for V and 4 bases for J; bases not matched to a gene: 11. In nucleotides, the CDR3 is TGTGCCAGCAGAATTGGGACAGGTAGTTTTTACGAGCAGTACTTC. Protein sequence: CASRIGTGSFYEQYF. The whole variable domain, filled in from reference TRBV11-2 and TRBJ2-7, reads EAGVAQSPRYKIIEKRQSVAFWCNPISGHATLYWYQQILGQGPKLLIQFQNNGVVDDSQLPKDRFSAERLKGVDSTLKIQPAKLEDSAVYLCASRIGTGSFYEQYFGPGTRLTVT.

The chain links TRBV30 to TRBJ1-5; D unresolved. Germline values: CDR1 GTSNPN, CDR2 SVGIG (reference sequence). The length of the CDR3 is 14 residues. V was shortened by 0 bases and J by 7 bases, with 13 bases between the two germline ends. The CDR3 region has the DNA TGTGCCTGGAGTGTACGAGAGGGAGGACAGCCCCAGCATTTT. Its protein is CAWSVREGGQPQHF.